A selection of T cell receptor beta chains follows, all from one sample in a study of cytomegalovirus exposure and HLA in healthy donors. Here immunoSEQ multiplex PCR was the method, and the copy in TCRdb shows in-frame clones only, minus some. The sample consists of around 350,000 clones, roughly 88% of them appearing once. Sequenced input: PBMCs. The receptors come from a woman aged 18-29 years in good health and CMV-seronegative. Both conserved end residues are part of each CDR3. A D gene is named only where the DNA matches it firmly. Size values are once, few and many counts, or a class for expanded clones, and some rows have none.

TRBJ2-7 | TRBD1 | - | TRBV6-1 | TGTGCCAGCAGTCCCGGGACAGGAACGGACGAGCAGTACTTC | CASSPGTGTDEQYF
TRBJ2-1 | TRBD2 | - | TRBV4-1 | TGCGCCAGCAGCCAAGGGACTAGCGGGAGTCCCAAGTACAATGAGCAGTTCTTC | CASSQGTSGSPKYNEQFF
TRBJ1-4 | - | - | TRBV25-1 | TGTGCCAGCAGTGAATATCCAGGGGACAAAAAACTGTTTTTT | CASSEYPGDKKLFF
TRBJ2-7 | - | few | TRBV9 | TGTGCCAGCAGCGCCGGGACATTCTACGAGCAGTACTTC | CASSAGTFYEQYF
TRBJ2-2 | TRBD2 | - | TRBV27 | TGTGCCAGCAGTTTTCTGGGACTAGCGGGGCCCGCGAACACCGGGGAGCTGTTTTTT | CASSFLGLAGPANTGELFF
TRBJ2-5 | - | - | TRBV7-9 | TGTGCCAGCAGCTTAGGCTTCACCCTAACAGGCCACCAAGAGACCCAGTACTTC | CASSLGFTLTGHQETQYF
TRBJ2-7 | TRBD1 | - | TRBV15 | TGTGCCACCAGCAGAGACTACAGGGGACCCGACGAGCAGTACTTC | CATSRDYRGPDEQYF
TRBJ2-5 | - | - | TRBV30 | TGTGCCTGGAGTGTACTAAAAGGAGGGCGGGAGACCCAGTACTTC | CAWSVLKGGRETQYF
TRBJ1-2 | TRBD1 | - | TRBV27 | TGTGCCAGCGCCTGGACAGGCCTCTATGGCTACACCTTC | CASAWTGLYGYTF
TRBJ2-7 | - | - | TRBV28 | TGTGCCAGCAGTTTTCAGGGGCCGCCCTCCTACGAGCAGTACTTC | CASSFQGPPSYEQYF
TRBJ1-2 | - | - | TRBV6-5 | TGTGCCAGTACCGGGGGAGGCGCTGGGAACTATGGCTACACCTTC | CASTGGGAGNYGYTF
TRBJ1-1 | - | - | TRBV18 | TGTGCCAGCTCACTTGGACAGACCCCTGAAGCTTTCTTT | CASSLGQTPEAFF
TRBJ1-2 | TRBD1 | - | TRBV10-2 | TGCGCCAGCCATGGGCTTAAGGACAGGGAACATGGCTACACCTTC | CASHGLKDREHGYTF
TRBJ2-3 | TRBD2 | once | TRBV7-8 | TGTGCCAGCAGCTCGAGGATTAGCGGGTTAAGCACAGATACGCAGTATTTT | CASSSRISGLSTDTQYF
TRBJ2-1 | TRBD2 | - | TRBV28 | TGTGCCAGCAGGGGCCGACTAGCGGGGAATTTCTACAATGAGCAGTTCTTC | CASRGRLAGNFYNEQFF
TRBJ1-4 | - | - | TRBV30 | TGTGCCTGGCACGATAGAAACCCTGCGGAAAAACTGTTTTTT | CAWHDRNPAEKLFF
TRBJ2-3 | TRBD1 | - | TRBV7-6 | TGTGCCAGCAGCTTAAATACAGGGGCTTACACAGATACGCAGTATTTT | CASSLNTGAYTDTQYF
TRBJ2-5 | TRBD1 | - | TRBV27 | TGTGCCAGCAGTTTACCTTTGGACAGGGGGAGATGGCAGACCCAGTACTTC | CASSLPLDRGRWQTQYF
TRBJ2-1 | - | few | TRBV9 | TGTGCCAGCAGCGCCAACAATGAGCAGTTCTTC | CASSANNEQFF
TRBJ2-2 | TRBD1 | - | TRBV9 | TGTGCCAGCAGCACCGGGACAGGGGTGGGTACCGGGGAGCTGTTTTTT | CASSTGTGVGTGELFF
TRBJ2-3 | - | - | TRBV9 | TGTGCCAGCAGCCGGGACAACCCTAGCACAGATACGCAGTATTTT | CASSRDNPSTDTQYF
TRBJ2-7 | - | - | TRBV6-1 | TGTGCCCCCGCTGGGCCCGGTTCAGAAACCTACGAGCAGTACTTC | CAPAGPGSETYEQYF
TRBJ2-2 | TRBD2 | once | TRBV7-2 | TGTGCCAGCAGCAAAAGACTAGCGGGCCGAAACACCGGGGAGCTGTTTTTT | CASSKRLAGRNTGELFF
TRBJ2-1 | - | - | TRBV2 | TGTGCCAGCAGACGGGAGAGGGATGAGCAGTTCTTC | CASRRERDEQFF
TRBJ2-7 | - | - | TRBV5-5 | TGTGCCAGCAGCACGGACACCTCCTACGAGCAGTACTTC | CASSTDTSYEQYF
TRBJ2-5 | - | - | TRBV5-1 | TGCGCCAGCAGCTTGGAACCCGGGGAGACCCAGTACTTC | CASSLEPGETQYF
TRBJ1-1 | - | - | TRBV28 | TGTGCCAGCACCCCCAGGGGCGGGAACACTGAAGCTTTCTTT | CASTPRGGNTEAFF
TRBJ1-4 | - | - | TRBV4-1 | TGCGCCAGCAGCCAAGATCGATCAGGGCCTAATGAAAAACTGTTTTTT | CASSQDRSGPNEKLFF
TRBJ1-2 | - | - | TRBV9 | TGTGCCAGCAACCGAGGCGGGGGCAACTATGGCTACACCTTC | CASNRGGGNYGYTF
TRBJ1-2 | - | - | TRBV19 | TGTGCCAGTAGTACCCAACGGGAGCATAACTATGGCTACACCTTC | CASSTQREHNYGYTF
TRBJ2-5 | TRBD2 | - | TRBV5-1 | TGCGCCAGCAGCTTGAGAATAAGACTAGCGGGGCAGCCCGGGGTCCAGTACTTC | CASSLRIRLAGQPGVQYF
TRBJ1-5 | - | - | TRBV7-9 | TGTGCCAGCAGCTTAGGCCCGGGGGGGCCCCAGCATTTT | CASSLGPGGPQHF
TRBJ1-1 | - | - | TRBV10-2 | TGCGCCAGCAGTGACCCTCGGACAAATAACACTGAAGCTTTCTTT | CASSDPRTNNTEAFF
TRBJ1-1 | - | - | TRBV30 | TGTGCCTGGGCCGCAGGGGATTACACTGAAGCTTTCTTT | CAWAAGDYTEAFF
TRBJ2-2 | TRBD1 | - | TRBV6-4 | TGTGCCAGCCACGGACAGGGCGCCGGGGAGCTGTTTTTT | CASHGQGAGELFF
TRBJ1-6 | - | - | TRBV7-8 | TGTGCCAGCAGCTTAGTGACTGCGCTTAATTCACCCCTCCACTTT | CASSLVTALNSPLHF
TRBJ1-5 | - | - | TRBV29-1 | TGCAGCGTTGTTAGCGGGATCAATCAGCCCCAGCATTTT | CSVVSGINQPQHF
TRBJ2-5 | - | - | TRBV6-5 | TGTGCCACCAAACAGGGAGGGCAAGAGACCCAGTACTTC | CATKQGGQETQYF
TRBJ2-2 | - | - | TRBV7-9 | TGTGCCAGCAGCCTTGGAGTTTCGAACACCGGGGAGCTGTTTTTT | CASSLGVSNTGELFF
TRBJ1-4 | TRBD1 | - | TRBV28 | TGTGCCAGCAGTTTCCGGACAGGGTTGGGTGAAAAACTGTTTTTT | CASSFRTGLGEKLFF